This TCR beta chain was identified in a study of cytomegalovirus exposure and HLA in healthy donors. A remark on this clone: The antigen is unknown.

General study findings and limits: Analysis was performed later, and it showed HLA-associated TCR beta chains to be more clonally expanded than equally common others.

The trim removed 8 bases at V and 5 bases at J, leaving 9 bases unmatched. This CDR3 has 13 residues. CDR1 and CDR2 (germline): GTSNPN, SVGIG (reference sequence). PCR employed 60 Vbeta and 13 Jbeta primers. In the authors' methods: It was a later analysis that counted 75 million to 90 million unique TCR beta chains, of which 9 million to 13 million were shared. The method was immunoSEQ multiplex PCR; TCRdb's version includes in-frame clones alone and lacks a portion of them. That table gives V, J and clone size, and the DNA gave D and trimming. The table shows 150,000 to 200,000 clones, with around 82% occurring only once.

The TCR comes from a man younger than 40 in good health and CMV-seronegative. The chain couples TRBV30 to TRBJ2-3; 8 bases match TRBD2. The material sequenced was PBMCs. The CDR3 coding sequence is TGTGCCGGAGTGGGGCTAGCGGGAGATACGCAGTATTTT. It yields the protein CAGVGLAGDTQYF.